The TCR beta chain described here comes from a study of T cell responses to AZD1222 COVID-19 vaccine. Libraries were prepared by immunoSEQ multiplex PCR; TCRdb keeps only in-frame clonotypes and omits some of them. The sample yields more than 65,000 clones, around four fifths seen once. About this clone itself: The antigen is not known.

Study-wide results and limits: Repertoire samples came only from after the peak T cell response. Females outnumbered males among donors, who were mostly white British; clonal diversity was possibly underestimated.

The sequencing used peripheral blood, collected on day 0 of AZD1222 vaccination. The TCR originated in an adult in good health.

The CDR3, as DNA: TGCGCCAGCAGCCAATCCGGGACCGAAAATGAGCAGTTCTTC. This codes for CASSQSGTENEQFF. This chain uses TRBV4-3 with TRBJ2-1, with D possibly called TRBD1 or TRBD2 (5 bases each). V lost 2 bases to trimming and J lost 7 bases, with 12 bases between them. Germline V gives CDR1 LGHNA, CDR2 YSLEER. This CDR3 has 14 residues.